A selection of T cell receptor beta chains follows, all from one sample in a study of cytomegalovirus exposure and HLA in healthy donors. Using immunoSEQ multiplex PCR, the repertoire was profiled, and TCRdb retains in-frame clones only, with some absent. The sample has over 200,000 clones, about nine tenths seen once; the top ten hold 2% to 2.5%. Sequencing used PBMCs. These receptors all come from a woman aged 18-29 years in good health and CMV-seropositive. Both conserved end residues are part of each CDR3. Each record gives: clone size, J gene, V gene, D gene, CDR3 DNA, CDR3 protein. D genes are given only for firm matches. Size is stated for part of the rows, as once, few or many counts, or as a class when the clone is expanded.

NA,TRBJ2-7,TRBV6-1,NA,TGTGCCAGCAGGGCCACCACAGGGAACTCCTACGAGCAGTACTTC,CASRATTGNSYEQYF
once,TRBJ2-7,TRBV19,TRBD1,TGTGCCAGTAGCTCGGGACAGGACGGGTACGAGCAGTACTTC,CASSSGQDGYEQYF
NA,TRBJ2-1,TRBV7-7,TRBD1,TGTGCTAGCAGCCTTGGACAGGACAATGAGCAGTTCTTC,CASSLGQDNEQFF
once,TRBJ1-2,TRBV6-5,NA,TGTGCCAGCAGCCCAAAGGCAGGGTATAACTATGGCTACACCTTC,CASSPKAGYNYGYTF
NA,TRBJ1-5,TRBV9,NA,TGTGCCAGCAGCGGAGGACTGCACAATCAGCCCCAGCATTTT,CASSGGLHNQPQHF
few,TRBJ2-7,TRBV7-9,TRBD1,TGTGCCAGCAACGGACAGGGGGTATACGAGCAGTACTTC,CASNGQGVYEQYF
NA,TRBJ2-1,TRBV29-1,TRBD2,TGCAGCGTTGTGCCCTACTGGGGACTAGGGAGATACAATGAGCAGTTCTTC,CSVVPYWGLGRYNEQFF
NA,TRBJ1-1,TRBV2,NA,TGTGCCAGTCAGGCTCGGGGGGGAAACACTGAAGCTTTCTTT,CASQARGGNTEAFF
NA,TRBJ2-7,TRBV30,NA,TGTGCCTGGAGTGTAGGGGGGGGGATCTACGAGCAGTACTTC,CAWSVGGGIYEQYF
NA,TRBJ2-7,TRBV18,NA,TGTGCCAGCTCACCACCACGTAGCTCCTACGAGCAGTACTTC,CASSPPRSSYEQYF
NA,TRBJ1-1,TRBV9,NA,TGTGCCAGCAGCGTAGCTGGAGGATCAGTCGCTTTCTTT,CASSVAGGSVAFF
NA,TRBJ2-5,TRBV19,NA,TGTGCCAGTAGTATAGCAGAAGAGACCCAGTACTTC,CASSIAEETQYF
NA,TRBJ2-3,TRBV9,TRBD1,TGTGCCAGCAGCGTAGTTCAGGGGGAAGAAGATACGCAGTATTTT,CASSVVQGEEDTQYF
NA,TRBJ2-5,TRBV28,TRBD2,TGTGCCAGCAGCGGAAGATGGCCGGACAGGGCCGGGACTAGCGGAGGGGTGACCCAGTACTTC,CASSGRWPDRAGTSGGVTQYF
NA,TRBJ2-7,TRBV4-1,TRBD2,TGCGCCAGCAGCCCCACGGGGGGGGTGGGGCGGGAGCAGTACTTC,CASSPTGGVGREQYF
NA,TRBJ2-2,TRBV29-1,TRBD1,TGCAGCGTTGAAAAACCCGGGACAGGTGCCACCGGGGAGCTGTTTTTT,CSVEKPGTGATGELFF
few,TRBJ1-3,TRBV11-2,NA,TGTGCCAGCAGCTTAGCTTCTGGAAACACCATATATTTT,CASSLASGNTIYF
NA,TRBJ2-7,TRBV4-1,NA,TGCGCCAGCAGCCAAGCGGCGGCAGCCTCCTACGAGCAGTACTTC,CASSQAAAASYEQYF
NA,TRBJ2-7,TRBV28,NA,TGTGCCGGCGGGACTCCTCCCTACGAGCAGTACTTC,CAGGTPPYEQYF
NA,TRBJ2-5,TRBV6-6,TRBD1,TGTGCCAGCAGTAGGGACAGCGAGACCCAGTACTTC,CASSRDSETQYF
NA,TRBJ2-3,TRBV4-1,NA,TGCGCCAGCAGACCCCTTAGGGGTCGGACAGATACGCAGTATTTT,CASRPLRGRTDTQYF
NA,TRBJ2-2,TRBV7-3,TRBD1,TGTGCCAGCAGTTGGGGACAGGGGTATTCCGGGGAGCTGTTTTTT,CASSWGQGYSGELFF